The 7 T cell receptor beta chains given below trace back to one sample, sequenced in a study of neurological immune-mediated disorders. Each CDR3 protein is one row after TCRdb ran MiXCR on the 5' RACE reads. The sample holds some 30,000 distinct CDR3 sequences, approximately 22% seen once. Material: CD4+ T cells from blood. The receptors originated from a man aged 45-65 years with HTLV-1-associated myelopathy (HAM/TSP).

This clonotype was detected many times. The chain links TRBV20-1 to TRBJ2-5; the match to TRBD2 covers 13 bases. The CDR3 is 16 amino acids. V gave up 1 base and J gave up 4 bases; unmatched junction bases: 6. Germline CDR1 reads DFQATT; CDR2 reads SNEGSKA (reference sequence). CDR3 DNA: TGCAGTGCTAGAGCTCTCGGACTAGCGGGAGTAGAGACCCAGTACTTC. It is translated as CSARALGLAGVETQYF.

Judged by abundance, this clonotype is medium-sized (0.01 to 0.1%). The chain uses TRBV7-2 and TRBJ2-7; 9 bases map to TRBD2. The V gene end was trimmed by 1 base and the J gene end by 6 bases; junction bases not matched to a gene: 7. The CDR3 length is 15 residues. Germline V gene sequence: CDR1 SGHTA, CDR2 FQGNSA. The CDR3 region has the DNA TGTGCCAGCAGCTTAGATAATAGCGGGAGTCGCGAGCAGTACTTC. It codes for CASSLDNSGSREQYF.

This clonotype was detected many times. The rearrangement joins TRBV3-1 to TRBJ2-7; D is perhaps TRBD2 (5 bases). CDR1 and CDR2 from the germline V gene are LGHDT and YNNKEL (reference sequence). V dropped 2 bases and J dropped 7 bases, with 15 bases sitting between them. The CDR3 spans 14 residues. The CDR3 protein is CASSQIGSGTEQYF. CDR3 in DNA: TGTGCCAGCAGCCAAATAGGCTCGGGAACGGAGCAGTACTTC.

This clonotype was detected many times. The CDR3 DNA is TGCAGTGCTAAAGACAGGGGCGGTAACTATGGCTACACCTTC. Its translation: CSAKDRGGNYGYTF. The genes are TRBV20-1 and TRBJ1-2; 8 positions match TRBD1. V shed 4 bases, J shed 1 base, and the junction held 5 bases outside the gene matches. CDR1 and CDR2 (germline): DFQATT, SNEGSKA (reference sequence). The CDR3 is 14 amino acids.

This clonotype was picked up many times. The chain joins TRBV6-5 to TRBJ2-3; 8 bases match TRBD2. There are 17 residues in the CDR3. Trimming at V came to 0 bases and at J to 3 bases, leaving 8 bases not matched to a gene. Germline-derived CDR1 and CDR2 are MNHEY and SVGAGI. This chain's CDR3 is CASSYSWAGGITDTQYF. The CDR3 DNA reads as TGTGCCAGCAGTTACTCTTGGGCGGGGGGCATTACAGATACGCAGTATTTT.

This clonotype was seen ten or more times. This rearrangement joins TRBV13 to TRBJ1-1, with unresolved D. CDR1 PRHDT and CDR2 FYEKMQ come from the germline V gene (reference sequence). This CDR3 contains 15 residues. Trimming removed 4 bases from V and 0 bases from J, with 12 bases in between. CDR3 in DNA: TGTGCCAGCAGCTACGGTCAGATTTTGAACACTGAAGCTTTCTTT. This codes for CASSYGQILNTEAFF.

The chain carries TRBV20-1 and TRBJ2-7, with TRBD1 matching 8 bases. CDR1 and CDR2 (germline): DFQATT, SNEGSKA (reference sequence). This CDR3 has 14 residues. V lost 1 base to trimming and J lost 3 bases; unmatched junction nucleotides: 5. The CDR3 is CSARGDRSFYEQYF. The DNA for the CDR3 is TGCAGTGCTAGAGGGGACAGGAGTTTCTACGAGCAGTACTTC.